Listed below are T cell receptor beta chains from one sample, sequenced in a study of response to subunit inactivated influenza vaccine. TCRdb re-analysed the RT-PCR reads in MiXCR, keeping a single row per CDR3 protein. The data hold about 500,000 distinct CDR3 sequences, with about 17% observed a single time. Sequences were derived from CD4+ T cells sorted from PBMCs, sampled less than 30 months after vaccination. All receptors come from a man aged 50 to 69 who received an inactivated influenza vaccine. Each CDR3 is given with its conserved first and last residue.

v_gene: TRBV15
j_gene: TRBJ2-5
len: 15
CDR3aa: CATSRSGTYQETQYF

v_gene: TRBV5-5
j_gene: TRBJ2-1
len: 16
CDR3aa: CASQPGGRAPSNEQFF

v_gene: TRBV5-6
j_gene: TRBJ2-2
len: 17
CDR3aa: CASTTTGGLGKTGELFF

v_gene: TRBV6-2/TRBV6-3
j_gene: TRBJ2-2
len: 13
CDR3aa: CASSGQGTGELFF

v_gene: TRBV20-1
j_gene: TRBJ2-1
len: 13
CDR3aa: CSAPSPGHNEQFF

v_gene: TRBV4-1
j_gene: TRBJ2-3
len: 16
CDR3aa: CASSQTLAGATDTQYF

v_gene: TRBV20-1
j_gene: TRBJ2-7
len: 12
CDR3aa: CSARKRSYEQYF

v_gene: TRBV4-2
j_gene: TRBJ2-6
len: 18
CDR3aa: CASSQDGGVNSGANVLTF

v_gene: TRBV5-6
j_gene: TRBJ2-3
len: 17
CDR3aa: CASSSTGTRYSTDTQYF

v_gene: TRBV5-1
j_gene: TRBJ2-7
len: 14
CDR3aa: CASSPQHSSYEQYF

v_gene: TRBV20-1
j_gene: TRBJ2-2
len: 11
CDR3aa: CSALVTGELFF

v_gene: TRBV7-2
j_gene: TRBJ2-7
len: 14
CDR3aa: CASSEQGPSYEQYF

v_gene: TRBV19
j_gene: TRBJ2-1
len: 17
CDR3aa: CASSNLGRMGSYNEQFF

v_gene: TRBV7-2
j_gene: TRBJ1-3
len: 15
CDR3aa: CASSLRSGYGNTIYF

v_gene: TRBV7-9
j_gene: TRBJ2-5
len: 16
CDR3aa: CASSLEGSGPSETQYF

v_gene: TRBV24-1
j_gene: TRBJ2-2
len: 12
CDR3aa: CATTTLGGELFF

v_gene: TRBV7-2
j_gene: TRBJ2-2
len: 15
CDR3aa: CASRRTSGSPGELFF

v_gene: TRBV4-2
j_gene: TRBJ1-1
len: 15
CDR3aa: CASSQAGQGSTEAFF

v_gene: TRBV19
j_gene: TRBJ1-2
len: 11
CDR3aa: CASSIGTGTAF

v_gene: TRBV12-3/TRBV12-4
j_gene: TRBJ2-3
len: 15
CDR3aa: CASSLGDTLTDTQYF

v_gene: TRBV6-5
j_gene: TRBJ1-3
len: 15
CDR3aa: CASSYALYSGNTIYF

v_gene: TRBV12-3/TRBV12-4
j_gene: TRBJ2-7
len: 16
CDR3aa: CASRPSTSGRTHEQYF

v_gene: TRBV7-2
j_gene: TRBJ2-4
len: 13
CDR3aa: CASSPGHKNIQYF

v_gene: TRBV19
j_gene: TRBJ1-1
len: 13
CDR3aa: CASNGRGLTEAFF

v_gene: TRBV10-2
j_gene: TRBJ2-5
len: 13
CDR3aa: CASSTGLKETQYF

v_gene: TRBV5-8
j_gene: TRBJ1-2
len: 16
CDR3aa: CASSYGWGLKKQGYTF

v_gene: TRBV2
j_gene: TRBJ1-5
len: 12
CDR3aa: CASRADNQPQHF

v_gene: TRBV20-1
j_gene: TRBJ1-5
len: 14
CDR3aa: CSAERGNSNQPQHF

v_gene: TRBV5-1
j_gene: TRBJ1-1
len: 14
CDR3aa: CASSSGGAGAEAFF

v_gene: TRBV29-1
j_gene: TRBJ2-1
len: 14
CDR3aa: CSVGWGLGYNEQFF

v_gene: TRBV10-3
j_gene: TRBJ1-4
len: 14
CDR3aa: CAISEGGFNEKLFF

v_gene: TRBV25-1
j_gene: TRBJ2-1
len: 13
CDR3aa: CASSPKSYNEQFF

v_gene: TRBV5-6
j_gene: TRBJ2-7
len: 15
CDR3aa: CASSLGSTKTYEQYF

v_gene: TRBV20-1
j_gene: TRBJ2-3
len: 13
CDR3aa: CSAGRARSDTQYF

v_gene: TRBV19
j_gene: TRBJ2-7
len: 12
CDR3aa: CASSASDYEQYF

v_gene: TRBV10-3
j_gene: TRBJ2-2
len: 14
CDR3aa: CAISELQNTGELFF

v_gene: TRBV20-1
j_gene: TRBJ1-2
len: 13
CDR3aa: CSASSDTQGGYTF

v_gene: TRBV7-6
j_gene: TRBJ1-1
len: 15
CDR3aa: CASSYPGQVNTEAFF

v_gene: TRBV20-1
j_gene: TRBJ2-1
len: 13
CDR3aa: CSASAEAYNEQFF

v_gene: TRBV12-3/TRBV12-4
j_gene: TRBJ1-6
len: 14
CDR3aa: CASSLDRVDSPLHF